These T cell receptor beta chains were read from a single sample in a study of T cell clones after liver transplantation. TCRdb's table, derived via immunoSEQ multiplex PCR, lists solely in-frame clones and lacks some. This repertoire shows 70,000 to 80,000 clones, over 85% found once; its top ten account for roughly 2.7%. The sample was CD4+ T cells from blood, taken before liver transplant. These receptors all come from a human donor who received a liver transplant. CDR3s leave out the opening cysteine and the closing phenylalanine or tryptophan. D genes are given only for firm matches.

TRBV27	-	TRBJ2-1	ASSLARGGGQF
TRBV19	-	TRBJ2-1	ASSQTKEPGYNEQF
TRBV4-2	TRBD2	TRBJ2-1	ASSQAALAGYNEQF
TRBV7-2	TRBD1	TRBJ2-1	ASSPYTGGGEQF
TRBV2	TRBD1	TRBJ1-2	ASSTDRGLDGYT
TRBV9	TRBD2	TRBJ2-1	ASSQLAGGRDEQF
TRBV7-3	-	TRBJ2-1	ASSLDGGRGEQF
TRBV5-1	TRBD2	TRBJ2-1	ASSQGGLAEGNEQF
TRBV6-5	-	TRBJ2-2	ASSLIQGRSGELF
TRBV9	TRBD1	TRBJ1-2	ASSTQTGYYGYT
TRBV11-2	TRBD2	TRBJ2-2	ASSSGLAGTGELF
TRBV5-1	TRBD1	TRBJ1-1	ASSSPGQGDHEAF
TRBV5-6	-	TRBJ2-6	ASSRVGLSGANVLT
TRBV6-4	TRBD1	TRBJ2-2	ASRTGSNTGELF
TRBV4-1	-	TRBJ1-4	ASSRPGTNEKLF
TRBV7-3	TRBD2	TRBJ2-2	ASSLSGSGELF
TRBV5-1	-	TRBJ2-3	ASSLAGTDTQY
TRBV6-1	TRBD2	TRBJ2-1	ASSLAGYSYNEQF
TRBV7-8	TRBD1	TRBJ2-6	ASSYLGTDSGANVLT
TRBV7-2	-	TRBJ1-5	ASSFNRDGNQPQH
TRBV7-8	-	TRBJ1-1	ASSLGRVDTEAF
TRBV5-6	-	TRBJ2-1	ASSLWWGSYNEQF
TRBV5-5	-	TRBJ2-3	ASSLTGPSTDTQY
TRBV6-1	-	TRBJ1-2	ASSRGPGTYGYT